Shown below are 2 T cell receptor beta chains from a single sample sequenced in a study of blood T cell repertoires in COVID-19. Produced via immunoSEQ multiplex PCR; TCRdb's table is partial and in-frame only. The sample has about 55,000 clones; 85% are singletons. Sequencing was performed on peripheral blood. The receptors were gathered from a human donor in a cohort sampled during active COVID-19.

This clone has at least ten counts. The chain employs TRBV12-3 or TRBV12-4 and TRBJ1-6; maybe TRBD1 (6 bases). The germline V and J ends were trimmed by 4 bases and 7 bases, with 8 bases remaining between them. This CDR3 contains 13 residues. CDR3 coding DNA: TGTGCCAGCAGTTGGACAGAAAATTCACCCCTCCACTTT. Its protein product is CASSWTENSPLHF.

The chain links TRBV10-2 to TRBJ1-5; TRBD1 matches 8 bases. Germline CDR1 reads WSHSY; CDR2 reads SAAADI. This CDR3 spans 13 amino acids. Unmatched junction bases numbered 6, after V lost 7 bases and J lost 7 bases. In DNA form, the CDR3 reads TGCGCCAGCACTAGACAGGGGTTCCAGCCCCAGCATTTT. Its translation is CASTRQGFQPQHF.